This T cell receptor beta chain was documented in a study of technical replicates of blood from a few donors (dated by TCRdb to 2016 to 2017). Preparation of the library involved the immunoSEQ multiplex PCR assay. TCRdb retrieved this table from immuneACCESS and kept in-frame rearrangements only. Not all clones are present; in checked studies, unresolved V genes account for under half, and no reason is known for the remainder. The sample yields about 48,000 clones; about 93% were counted once. The ten top clones hold around 4% of the sample. The CDR3 holds 14 amino acids from the cysteine to the phenylalanine. Only CDR3 DNA remains: 42 bases, in frame from the first base. The germline V gene provides CDR1 SGHTA and CDR2 FQGNSA. The junction shows trimming of 5 bases on V and 4 bases on J, plus 11 bases between the germline ends. Comment on this clone: Its recognized antigen is unknown. No per-base quality is available; no much larger clone lies one base away.

Sequencing used PBMCs. The clonotype originates from a human donor in good health. Some clones in this sample may be carry-over from other donors' samples. The chain links TRBV7-2 with TRBJ1-4; the D gene cannot be resolved reliably. This receptor carries the CDR3 CASSLTRLNEKLFF. The DNA sequence follows: TGTGCCAGCAGCCTTACACGACTTAATGAAAAACTGTTTTTT.